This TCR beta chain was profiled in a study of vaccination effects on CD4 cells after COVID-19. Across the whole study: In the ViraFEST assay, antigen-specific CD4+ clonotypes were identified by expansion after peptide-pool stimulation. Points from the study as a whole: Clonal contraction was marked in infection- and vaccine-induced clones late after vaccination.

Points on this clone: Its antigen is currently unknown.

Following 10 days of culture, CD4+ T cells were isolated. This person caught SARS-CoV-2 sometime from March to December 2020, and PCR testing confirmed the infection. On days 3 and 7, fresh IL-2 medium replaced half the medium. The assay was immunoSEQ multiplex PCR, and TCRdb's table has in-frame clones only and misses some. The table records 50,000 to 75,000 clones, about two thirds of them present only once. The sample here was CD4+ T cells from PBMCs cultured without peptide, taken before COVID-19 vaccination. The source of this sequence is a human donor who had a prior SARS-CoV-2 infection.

As DNA, the CDR3 is TGCGCCAGCAGCTCGGGACTAGCGGGCTACCAAGAGACCCAGTACTTC. Its translation is CASSSGLAGYQETQYF. The V and J genes are TRBV5-1 and TRBJ2-5; 12 nucleotides align to TRBD2. The CDR3 extends over 16 amino acids. Germline values: CDR1 SGHRS, CDR2 YFSETQ. After removal of 3 bases from V and 0 bases from J, the junction contained 3 bases not matched to a gene.